The 10 T cell receptor beta chains below were found in one sample sequenced in a study of CD8 T cells in Susac syndrome. RNA, at about 0.45 to 1 ug, was reverse transcribed with random hexamers. TCRdb reprocessed the immunoSEQ multiplex PCR reads via MiXCR and lists one record per CDR3 protein. This table has some 130,000 distinct CDR3 sequences, approximately 95% appearing once. The sequencing input was CD8+ T cells from PBMCs. The receptors here all came from a human donor with Susac syndrome.

This chain uses TRBV7-9 with TRBJ2-2; D is unresolved. Germline V gene lookup returns CDR1 SEHNR and CDR2 FQNEAQ (reference sequence). Trimming took off 1 base at V and 0 bases at J, with 15 bases between the two ends. There are 18 residues in the CDR3. CDR3: CASSLELWAETNTGELFF. The CDR3 DNA reads TGTGCCAGCAGCTTAGAGCTCTGGGCGGAGACGAACACCGGGGAGCTGTTTTTT.

This rearrangement joins TRBV27 to TRBJ2-7; no firm D call. V was shortened by 5 bases and J by 3 bases, with 20 bases between the two germline ends. Looked up from germline, CDR1 is MNHEY and CDR2 is SMNVEV (reference sequence). The CDR3 runs 16 residues. Written as DNA, the CDR3 is TGTGCCAGCAGTCCCGCCCTAGGAAATGCCCTCTACGAGCAGTACTTC. It encodes CASSPALGNALYEQYF.

The chain is built from TRBV27 and TRBJ1-2, with D possibly TRBD1 on 6 matching bases. CDR1 is MNHEY, CDR2 SMNVEV, per germline (reference sequence). V was shortened by 3 bases and J by 1 base, with 6 bases between the two germline ends. The CDR3 runs to 13 residues. CDR3 residues: CASSLDSNYGYTF. In nucleotides, the CDR3 is TGTGCCAGCAGTTTGGACAGTAACTATGGCTACACCTTC.

Comment on this clonotype: An end of the junction does not agree with germline; a read error may underlie this. This sequence joins TRBV7-7 and TRBJ1-1, with 7 bases fitting TRBD1. This CDR3 is 16 amino acids long. Germline V gene data show CDR1 as SSHAT and CDR2 as FNYEAQ (reference sequence). In DNA, the CDR3 is TGTGCTAGCAGCCCAAGCCAGGGGGAGGTGAACACTGAAGCTTTCTTT. Translated: CASSPSQGEVNTEAFF.

J is TRBJ2-6 and V is TRBV2; the D gene is possibly TRBD1 (5 bases). The CDR3 spans 16 residues. CDR1 is SNHLY, CDR2 FYNNEI, per germline. V lost 5 bases and J 0 bases, leaving 11 bases between the germline ends. Written as DNA, the CDR3 is TGTGCCAGCAGTAGGACACCTTTCTCTGGGGCCAACGTCCTGACTTTC. Translated: CASSRTPFSGANVLTF.

This chain joins TRBV20-1 and TRBJ1-2, with 7 bases that match TRBD1. V dropped 5 bases and J dropped 4; count of bases not matched to a gene: 10. The germline V gene has CDR1 DFQATT and CDR2 SNEGSKA (reference sequence). This CDR3 region has 14 residues. CDR3: CSAPGTEGTYGYTF. The DNA for the CDR3 is TGCAGTGCTCCCGGGACAGAGGGAACCTATGGCTACACCTTC.

The V and J genes are TRBV12-3 or TRBV12-4 and TRBJ2-7, with no clear D. Trimming took 5 bases from V and 3 from J, leaving 11 bases between them. This CDR3 contains 13 residues. Here the CDR3 reads CASSIPNSYEQYF. CDR3 in DNA: TGTGCCAGCAGTATCCCTAACAGCTACGAGCAGTACTTC.

The DNA for the CDR3 is TGCGCCAGCAGCGTCGGGACTAGCGGGGCCTACGAGCAGTACTTC. Translation: CASSVGTSGAYEQYF. The chain combines TRBV5-1 with TRBJ2-7; 13 nucleotides match TRBD2. The CDR3 sequence is 15 residues long. The germline V gene has CDR1 SGHRS and CDR2 YFSETQ. The J segment lost 2 bases and the V segment lost 4 bases, leaving 3 bases of the junction unmatched.

The chain carries TRBV5-8 and TRBJ2-6; D gene uncertain. Germline CDR1 SGHTS, CDR2 YDEGEE. Trimming stripped 0 bases from V and 0 bases from J, with 4 bases between. The CDR3 has 15 residues. In DNA form, the CDR3 reads TGTGCCAGCAGCTTGGCATCCTCTGGGGCCAACGTCCTGACTTTC. Translated, it gives CASSLASSGANVLTF.

The rearrangement joins TRBV20-1 to TRBJ1-2; D may be TRBD1 (5 bases). The germline CDR1 and CDR2 sequences are DFQATT and SNEGSKA (reference sequence). CDR3 length equals 12 residues. V lost 5 bases, J lost 7 bases, and 14 bases lay in between. CDR3 DNA: TGCAGTGCTGATGGGACCCGGGGTGGCTACACCTTC. It specifies CSADGTRGGYTF.